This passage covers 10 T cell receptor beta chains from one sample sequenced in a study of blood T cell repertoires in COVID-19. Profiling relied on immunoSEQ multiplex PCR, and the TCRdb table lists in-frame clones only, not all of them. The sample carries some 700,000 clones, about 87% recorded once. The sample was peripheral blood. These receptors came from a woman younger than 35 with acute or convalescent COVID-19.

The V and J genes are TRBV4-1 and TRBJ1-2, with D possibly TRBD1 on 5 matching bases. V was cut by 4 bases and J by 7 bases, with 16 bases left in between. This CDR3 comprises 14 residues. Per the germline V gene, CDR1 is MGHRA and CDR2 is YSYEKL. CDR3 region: CASSPDPRQTGYTF. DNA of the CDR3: TGCGCCAGCAGCCCTGACCCCAGACAGACTGGCTACACCTTC.

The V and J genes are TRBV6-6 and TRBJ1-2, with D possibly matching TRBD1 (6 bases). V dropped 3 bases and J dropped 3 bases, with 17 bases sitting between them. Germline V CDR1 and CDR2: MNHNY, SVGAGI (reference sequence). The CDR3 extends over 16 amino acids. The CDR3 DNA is TGTGCCAGCAGTTATTTGGGCAGGGGTCTTTACTATGGCTACACCTTC. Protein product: CASSYLGRGLYYGYTF.

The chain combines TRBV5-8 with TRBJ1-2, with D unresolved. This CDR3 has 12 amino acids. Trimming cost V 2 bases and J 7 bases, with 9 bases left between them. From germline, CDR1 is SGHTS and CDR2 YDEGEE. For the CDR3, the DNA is TGTGCCAGCAGCTTTATCCGGGGTGGCTACACCTTC. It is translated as CASSFIRGGYTF.

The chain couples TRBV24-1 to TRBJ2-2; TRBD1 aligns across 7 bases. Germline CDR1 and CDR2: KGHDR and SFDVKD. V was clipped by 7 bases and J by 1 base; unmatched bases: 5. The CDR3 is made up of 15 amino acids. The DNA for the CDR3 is TGTGCCACCAGAGGGGGCAGGGTGAACACCGGGGAGCTGTTTTTT. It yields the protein CATRGGRVNTGELFF.

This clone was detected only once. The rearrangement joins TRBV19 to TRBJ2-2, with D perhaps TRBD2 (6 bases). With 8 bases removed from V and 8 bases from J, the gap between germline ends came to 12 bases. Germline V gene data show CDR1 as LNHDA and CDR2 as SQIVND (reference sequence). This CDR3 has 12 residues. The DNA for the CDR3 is TGTGCCAGTTGCGGGATCCCTGGGGAGCTGTTTTTT. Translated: CASCGIPGELFF.

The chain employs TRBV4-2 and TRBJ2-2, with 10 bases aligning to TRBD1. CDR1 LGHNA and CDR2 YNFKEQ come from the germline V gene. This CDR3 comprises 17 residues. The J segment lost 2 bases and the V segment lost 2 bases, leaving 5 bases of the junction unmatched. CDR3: CASSQPGQGGNTGELFF. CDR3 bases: TGTGCCAGCAGCCAACCTGGACAGGGGGGTAACACCGGGGAGCTGTTTTTT.

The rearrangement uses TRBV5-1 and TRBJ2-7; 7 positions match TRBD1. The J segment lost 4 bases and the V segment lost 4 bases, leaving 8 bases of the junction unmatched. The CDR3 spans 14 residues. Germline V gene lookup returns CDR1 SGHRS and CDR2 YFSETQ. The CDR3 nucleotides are TGCGCCAGCAGCACACCGGGACAGACTTACGAGCAGTACTTC. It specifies CASSTPGQTYEQYF.

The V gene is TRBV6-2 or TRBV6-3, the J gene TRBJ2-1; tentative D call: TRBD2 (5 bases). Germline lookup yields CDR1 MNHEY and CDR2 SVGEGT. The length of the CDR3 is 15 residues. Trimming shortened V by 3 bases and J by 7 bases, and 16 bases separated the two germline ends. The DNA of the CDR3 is TGTGCCAGCAGTTATACGGGAAAAGGGTCTAATGAGCAGTTCTTC. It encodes CASSYTGKGSNEQFF.

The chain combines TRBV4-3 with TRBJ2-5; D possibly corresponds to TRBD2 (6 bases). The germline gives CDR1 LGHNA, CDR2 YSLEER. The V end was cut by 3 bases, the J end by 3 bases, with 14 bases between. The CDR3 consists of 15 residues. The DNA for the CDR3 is TGCGCCAGCAGCCACCGATGGACTACGAAAGAGACCCAGTACTTC. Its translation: CASSHRWTTKETQYF.

CDR3 sequence (DNA): TGTGCCAGCAGCTTAGCGGGACAAACTGAAGCTTTCTTT. Protein product: CASSLAGQTEAFF. This chain connects TRBV7-2 to TRBJ1-1; TRBD1 might be the D (6 bases). The V end lost 0 bases, the J end lost 5 bases, and 7 bases lay between the germline ends. CDR3 length: 13 residues. CDR1 and CDR2 from the germline V gene are SGHTA and FQGNSA.